Presented here are 22 T cell receptor beta chains from one specimen sequenced in a study of cytomegalovirus exposure and HLA in healthy donors. The PCR used 60 Vbeta and 13 Jbeta primers. Generated by immunoSEQ multiplex PCR, the TCRdb table keeps only in-frame clones and is missing some. Altogether under 200,000 clones are present, around four fifths being singletons, with the ten largest covering 1.3%. Sequencing input: PBMCs. The receptors stem from a man aged 25 to 40 in good health and CMV-seronegative.

This chain connects TRBV29-1 to TRBJ2-5; possible D gene TRBD1, 6 bases. Near its end, the DNA agrees better with TRBJ2-7, so the J call may be wrong. This CDR3 contains 13 residues. From germline, CDR1 is SQVTM and CDR2 ANQGSEA. The CDR3 region has the DNA TGCAGCGTTCGAGTGCCGGACAGCTACGAGCAGTACTTC. Amino acids: CSVRVPDSYEQYF.

The V call is TRBV10-3, the J call TRBJ2-4; 12 nucleotides line up with TRBD2. CDR3 length equals 17 residues. With 4 bases clipped from V and 3 bases from J, the junction kept 7 bases outside the gene matches. Germline values: CDR1 ENHRY, CDR2 SYGVKD. This CDR3 reads CAISVASGGAGKNIQYF. DNA for the CDR3: TGTGCCATCAGTGTGGCTAGCGGGGGGGCTGGCAAAAACATTCAGTACTTC.

The chain combines TRBV4-1 with TRBJ2-1; 15 positions agree with TRBD2. Unmatched junction bases numbered 12, after V lost 2 bases and J lost 1 base. There are 21 residues in the CDR3. Germline V gene data show CDR1 as MGHRA and CDR2 as YSYEKL. This CDR3 reads CASSQLPGLAGGPDSYNEQFF. The CDR3 DNA sequence: TGCGCCAGCAGCCAACTCCCGGGACTAGCGGGGGGACCGGATTCCTACAATGAGCAGTTCTTC.

The chain employs TRBV7-3 and TRBJ1-1; D is unresolved. In germline, CDR1 is SGHTA, CDR2 FQGTGA. The CDR3 is 13 residues long. Trimming left V 5 bases short and J 4 bases short, with 11 bases between. DNA of the CDR3: TGTGCCAGCAGCGGAGGACGCGGCACTGAAGCTTTCTTT. It specifies CASSGGRGTEAFF.

CDR3 bases: TGTGCCAGCAGGACCGGGCCTAGCGACTATGGCTACACCTTC. It specifies CASRTGPSDYGYTF. The chain employs TRBV6-6 and TRBJ1-2; no clear D. The CDR3 runs 14 residues. Trimming left V 6 bases short and J 3 bases short, with 14 bases between. Germline V gene sequence: CDR1 MNHNY, CDR2 SVGAGI (reference sequence).

The chain joins TRBV9 to TRBJ2-3, with no clear D. This CDR3 spans 13 amino acids. Looked up from germline, CDR1 is SGDLS and CDR2 is YYNGEE. Trimming took 4 bases from V and 0 from J, leaving 6 bases between them. Here the CDR3 reads CASSPFSTDTQYF. The DNA of the CDR3 is TGTGCCAGCAGCCCATTTAGCACAGATACGCAGTATTTT.

The gene calls are TRBV30 and TRBJ2-5; a weak D match, TRBD2 (6 bases). The germline gives CDR1 GTSNPN, CDR2 SVGIG (reference sequence). The CDR3 spans 11 residues. V lost 3 bases and J 9 bases, leaving 11 bases between the germline ends. The CDR3 reads CAWSGREAQYF. Here the CDR3 DNA reads TGTGCCTGGAGCGGCAGGGAGGCCCAGTACTTC.

V usage is TRBV10-3 and J usage is TRBJ1-1; 8 positions match TRBD1. The V and J ends lost 7 bases and 7 bases, in that order; junction bases with no gene match: 11. The CDR3 is 14 amino acids. Germline V CDR1 and CDR2: ENHRY, SYGVKD. This CDR3 reads CAITKGQGKSEAFF. CDR3 nucleotides: TGTGCCATCACCAAAGGACAGGGAAAGAGTGAAGCTTTCTTT.

The chain joins TRBV30 to TRBJ2-1; 12 bases fit TRBD2. The V segment lost 3 bases and the J segment 10 bases; nucleotides outside the gene matches: 4. The CDR3 contains 13 residues. Germline CDR1 GTSNPN, CDR2 SVGIG (reference sequence). The CDR3: CAWSGLAGNEQFF. The CDR3, as DNA: TGTGCCTGGAGCGGACTAGCGGGAAACGAGCAGTTCTTC.

This chain connects TRBV7-3 to TRBJ1-1, with D possibly being TRBD1 (6 bases). The ends were cut back, 4 bases at V and 1 base at J, with 7 bases in the middle. The length of the CDR3 is 13 residues. CDR1 is SGHTA, CDR2 FQGTGA, per germline. The DNA for the CDR3 is TGTGCCAGCAGCTCACAGGGGAACACTGAAGCTTTCTTT. It is translated as CASSSQGNTEAFF.

This clone was observed a few times. This sequence joins TRBV6-5 and TRBJ2-3, with TRBD1 matching 9 bases. V trimming: 5 bases; J trimming: 8 bases; junction bases outside the gene matches: 8. The CDR3 covers 14 residues. Per the germline V gene, CDR1 is MNHEY and CDR2 is SVGAGI. This CDR3 is CASSDWDRASTQYF. DNA of the CDR3: TGTGCCAGCAGTGACTGGGACAGGGCTTCTACGCAGTATTTT.

The V call is TRBV30, the J call TRBJ1-5; D is possibly TRBD1 (6 bases). V was trimmed by 2 bases and J by 5 bases, leaving 10 bases between them. Germline CDR1 reads GTSNPN; CDR2 reads SVGIG (reference sequence). The CDR3 covers 13 residues. This CDR3 is CAWSKQGDQPQHF. The DNA of the CDR3 is TGTGCCTGGAGTAAACAGGGCGATCAGCCCCAGCATTTT.

V is TRBV28 and J is TRBJ2-3; tentative D call: TRBD1 (6 bases). The CDR3 spans 16 residues. Germline values: CDR1 MDHEN, CDR2 SYDVKM. The V end was cut by 7 bases, the J end by 1 base, with 18 bases between. DNA of the CDR3: TGTGCCAGCAACATACAGGGCTGGCCAGGCACAGATACGCAGTATTTT. This translates into CASNIQGWPGTDTQYF.

The rearrangement links TRBV5-1 to TRBJ2-1; 12 positions match TRBD1. CDR3 length equals 16 residues. Losses at the gene ends were 0 bases for V and 7 bases for J; bases not matched to a gene: 5. Germline-derived CDR1 and CDR2 are SGHRS and YFSETQ. The CDR3 reads CASSLGGTGGGNEQFF. The CDR3 DNA sequence: TGCGCCAGCAGCTTGGGGGGGACAGGGGGCGGGAATGAGCAGTTCTTC.

This rearrangement joins TRBV5-6 to TRBJ2-7; D gene uncertain. V was cut by 1 base and J by 2 bases, with 4 bases left in between. CDR1 and CDR2 (germline): SGHDT, YYEEEE. The CDR3 loop spans 12 amino acids. The DNA for the CDR3 is TGTGCCAGCAGCTTGTCAGCCTACGAGCAGTACTTC. Protein sequence: CASSLSAYEQYF. The full variable domain, in which reference TRBV5-6 and TRBJ2-7 provide the parts outside the CDR3, is DAGVTQSPTHLIKTRGQQVTLRCSPKSGHDTVSWYQQALGQGPQFIFQYYEEEERQRGNFPDRFSGHQFPNYSSELNVNALLLGDSALYLCASSLSAYEQYFGPGTRLTVT.

This chain uses TRBV11-3 with TRBJ2-3; D is perhaps TRBD2 (6 bases). Per germline, CDR1 SGHNT and CDR2 YENEEA. There are 17 residues in the CDR3. With 0 bases removed from V and 2 bases from J, the gap between germline ends came to 15 bases. The CDR3 loop reads CASSLDSRGGNTDTQYF. Written as DNA, the CDR3 is TGTGCCAGCAGCTTAGATTCGCGGGGAGGCAACACAGATACGCAGTATTTT.

V gene TRBV28 combines with J gene TRBJ2-7; 8 bases match TRBD1. V was pared by 7 bases and J by 0 bases, with 8 bases of the junction left unmatched. The length of the CDR3 is 15 residues. Germline CDR1 reads MDHEN; CDR2 reads SYDVKM. The CDR3 spells CASNEDRDISYEQYF. DNA of the CDR3: TGTGCCAGCAATGAGGACAGGGACATCTCCTACGAGCAGTACTTC.

The V gene is TRBV4-3, the J gene TRBJ2-3; D gene uncertain. The V and J ends lost 1 base and 5 bases respectively, with 10 bases between them. There are 14 residues in the CDR3. Germline V gene data show CDR1 as LGHNA and CDR2 as YSLEER. As DNA, the CDR3 is TGCGCCAGCAGCCAAGTTTTGCAGGTAGATACGCAGTATTTT. Translating gives CASSQVLQVDTQYF.

J is TRBJ2-7 and V is TRBV4-1; 8 bases map to TRBD1. Unmatched junction bases numbered 12, after V lost 1 base and J lost 7 bases. The germline V gene has CDR1 MGHRA and CDR2 YSYEKL. CDR3 length: 16 residues. Written as DNA, the CDR3 is TGCGCCAGCAGCCAAGGCCGGGGACAGGACAGGCGGGAGCAGTACTTC. It translates to CASSQGRGQDRREQYF.

This clone turned up a few times. This chain joins TRBV15 and TRBJ2-2; 10 nucleotides align to TRBD2. Per germline, CDR1 LNHNV and CDR2 YYDKDF (reference sequence). This CDR3 has 16 amino acids. With 4 bases clipped from V and 8 bases from J, the junction kept 10 bases outside the gene matches. CDR3 coding DNA: TGTGCCACCAGCACAAGGACTAGCGGCGCGTGGGGGGAGCTGTTTTTT. Its translation is CATSTRTSGAWGELFF.

CDR3 bases: TGTGCCATCAGGTCCCCGCTAGCGGGGGGGCCGAACGGGGAGCTGTTTTTT. Translation gives CAIRSPLAGGPNGELFF. The gene calls are TRBV10-3 and TRBJ2-2; 12 nucleotides agree with TRBD2. CDR1 ENHRY and CDR2 SYGVKD come from the germline V gene. Unmatched junction bases numbered 12, after V lost 6 bases and J lost 7 bases. The CDR3 is made up of 17 amino acids.

The chain employs TRBV30 and TRBJ1-6; D is uncertain. CDR1 and CDR2 from the germline V gene are GTSNPN and SVGIG (reference sequence). The germline V and J ends were trimmed by 3 bases and 7 bases, with 13 bases remaining between them. The CDR3 consists of 14 residues. The CDR3 loop is CAWRSDLGNSPLHF. CDR3 coding DNA: TGTGCCTGGAGGTCGGATCTGGGCAATTCACCCCTCCACTTT.